A selection of T cell receptor beta chains follows, all from one sample in a study of CXCR3-negative and CXCR3-positive naive CD8 T cells. TCRdb re-called the 5' RACE reads, yielding one record per CDR3 amino acid sequence without DNA. Here the sample table reports 45,000 to 70,000 distinct CDR3 sequences. What was sequenced was memory CD8+ T cells from blood. These receptors came from a human donor in good health. Some clones in this sample may be carry-over from other donors' samples. The CDR3 runs from the conserved cysteine through the conserved F or W. Clone size is given for some rows only: seen once, a few or many times, or a class if the clone is expanded.

clone size: .; J gene: TRBJ2-4; V gene: TRBV6-2/TRBV6-3; CDR3 protein: CASSYLTAADQYF
clone size: .; J gene: TRBJ2-2; V gene: TRBV5-5; CDR3 protein: CASSLVPDTGELFF
clone size: .; J gene: TRBJ2-7; V gene: TRBV11-3; CDR3 protein: CASSNWTAGSYEQYF
clone size: .; J gene: TRBJ2-5; V gene: TRBV6-5; CDR3 protein: CASSRPGTETQYF
clone size: .; J gene: TRBJ2-5; V gene: TRBV4-3; CDR3 protein: CASSLGTGPLGETQYF
clone size: .; J gene: TRBJ2-7; V gene: TRBV29-1; CDR3 protein: CSVEARGSYEQYF
clone size: .; J gene: TRBJ1-4; V gene: TRBV6-7; CDR3 protein: CASIRDRCSGEKLFF
clone size: .; J gene: TRBJ2-2; V gene: TRBV12-3/TRBV12-4; CDR3 protein: CASSLEPGNTGELFF
clone size: .; J gene: TRBJ2-1; V gene: TRBV4-1; CDR3 protein: CASSQDKNEQFF
clone size: .; J gene: TRBJ1-1; V gene: TRBV7-3; CDR3 protein: CASSLQGSHTEAFF
clone size: .; J gene: TRBJ1-1; V gene: TRBV7-9; CDR3 protein: CASRPGQENTEAFF
clone size: .; J gene: TRBJ2-2; V gene: TRBV6-2/TRBV6-3; CDR3 protein: CASSYSQNTGELFF
clone size: .; J gene: TRBJ2-1; V gene: TRBV20-1; CDR3 protein: CSARDYRTNNEQFF
clone size: .; J gene: TRBJ2-1; V gene: TRBV10-3; CDR3 protein: CAISSRDGDNEQFF
clone size: .; J gene: TRBJ2-1; V gene: TRBV7-9; CDR3 protein: CASSLSRVGTQGEQFF
clone size: .; J gene: TRBJ2-1; V gene: TRBV4-3; CDR3 protein: CASSQDRVSVAVEQFF
clone size: .; J gene: TRBJ2-1; V gene: TRBV5-1; CDR3 protein: CASSLGADSYNEQFF
clone size: .; J gene: TRBJ1-1; V gene: TRBV20-1; CDR3 protein: CSARFDRGLTEAFF
clone size: .; J gene: TRBJ2-1; V gene: TRBV11-2; CDR3 protein: CASSTPPGQGAYYNEQFF
clone size: .; J gene: TRBJ2-7; V gene: TRBV27; CDR3 protein: CASSFGTGFVEQYF
clone size: .; J gene: TRBJ2-1; V gene: TRBV6-4; CDR3 protein: CASSSGGANEQFF
clone size: .; J gene: TRBJ2-1; V gene: TRBV7-2; CDR3 protein: CASSSDGGVGEQFF
clone size: .; J gene: TRBJ1-1; V gene: TRBV4-1; CDR3 protein: CASSHGGGNTEAFF
clone size: .; J gene: TRBJ1-1; V gene: TRBV14; CDR3 protein: CASSQDRRTGPEAFF
clone size: .; J gene: TRBJ2-7; V gene: TRBV7-3; CDR3 protein: CASSFGEGDYEQYF
clone size: .; J gene: TRBJ2-7; V gene: TRBV12-3/TRBV12-4; CDR3 protein: CASSPRQGMVYEQYF
clone size: .; J gene: TRBJ1-5; V gene: TRBV7-6; CDR3 protein: CASSLSGFGFQPQHF
clone size: .; J gene: TRBJ1-1; V gene: TRBV12-3/TRBV12-4; CDR3 protein: CASSWTPGGTEAFF
clone size: .; J gene: TRBJ2-1; V gene: TRBV9; CDR3 protein: CASSVDVGGQGFYNEQFF
clone size: .; J gene: TRBJ2-1; V gene: TRBV20-1; CDR3 protein: CSADVGLGNEQFF
clone size: .; J gene: TRBJ2-5; V gene: TRBV6-2/TRBV6-3; CDR3 protein: CASWGLGTMMETQYF
clone size: large; J gene: TRBJ2-1; V gene: TRBV27; CDR3 protein: CASSSTSGGLYNEQFF
clone size: .; J gene: TRBJ2-3; V gene: TRBV20-1; CDR3 protein: CSARRGGTSSDTQYF
clone size: .; J gene: TRBJ2-1; V gene: TRBV9; CDR3 protein: CASSHWTDYNEQFF
clone size: .; J gene: TRBJ1-6; V gene: TRBV12-3/TRBV12-4; CDR3 protein: CASSFAHWVNSPLHF
clone size: .; J gene: TRBJ1-2; V gene: TRBV29-1; CDR3 protein: CSVEETSARGYGYTF
clone size: .; J gene: TRBJ2-1; V gene: TRBV12-3/TRBV12-4; CDR3 protein: CASSSQAGEGYNEQFF
clone size: .; J gene: TRBJ2-1; V gene: TRBV9; CDR3 protein: CASSVESGYNEQFF
clone size: .; J gene: TRBJ2-2; V gene: TRBV5-5; CDR3 protein: CASSLGFPSTGELFF